The 10 T cell receptor beta chains below were found in one sample sequenced in a study of blood T cell repertoires in COVID-19. The method was immunoSEQ multiplex PCR; TCRdb's version includes in-frame clones alone and lacks a portion of them. This repertoire shows 250,000 to 400,000 clones, around 86% found once; its top ten account for 1%. The sequenced material came from peripheral blood. The source is a man in his fifties or sixties with active or convalescent COVID-19.

For this clone: At one boundary the junction diverges from the germline segment, which might be a read error. This sequence joins TRBV7-9 and TRBJ1-6; D possibly corresponds to TRBD1 (6 bases). The CDR3 is made up of 14 amino acids. The germline V gene has CDR1 SEHNR and CDR2 FQNEAQ (reference sequence). The chain's CDR3 is CVSSPPGENSPLHF. CDR3 DNA sequence: TGTGTCAGCAGCCCTCCAGGGGAAAATTCACCCCTCCACTTT.

CDR3 nucleotides: TGTGCCAGCCAGGGACTAGCGGGAGGAGGTTTTAATGAGCAGTTCTTC. This sequence encodes CASQGLAGGGFNEQFF. This chain joins TRBV19 and TRBJ2-1, with 15 bases fitting TRBD2. After removal of 9 bases from V and 7 bases from J, the junction contained 10 bases not matched to a gene. The CDR3 length is 16 residues. In germline, CDR1 is LNHDA, CDR2 SQIVND (reference sequence).

The chain has TRBV5-1 and TRBJ2-1; D perhaps matches TRBD2 (5 bases). The CDR3 length is 12 residues. V lost 4 bases and J 8 bases, leaving 10 bases between the germline ends. Germline V gene lookup returns CDR1 SGHRS and CDR2 YFSETQ. CDR3: CASSIPADEQFF. CDR3 DNA: TGCGCCAGCAGCATCCCAGCGGATGAGCAGTTCTTC.

The rearrangement uses TRBV2 and TRBJ1-1; TRBD1 is a possible D gene (5 bases). The germline V gene has CDR1 SNHLY and CDR2 FYNNEI. This CDR3 spans 15 amino acids. With 6 bases removed from V and 5 bases from J, the gap between germline ends came to 19 bases. The chain's CDR3 is CASSGALGGGTEAFF. CDR3 bases: TGTGCCAGCAGCGGCGCCCTCGGGGGAGGTACTGAAGCTTTCTTT.

This clone was observed once. The V gene is TRBV6-2 or TRBV6-3, the J gene TRBJ1-5; 8 bases align to TRBD1. The CDR3 length is 15 residues. CDR1 is MNHEY, CDR2 SVGEGT, per germline. Trimming took 2 bases from V and 5 from J; bases not matched to a gene: 5. For the CDR3, the DNA is TGTGCCAGCAGTTACGGGACAGGCTCGTATCAGCCCCAGCATTTT. This codes for CASSYGTGSYQPQHF.

This chain connects TRBV5-1 to TRBJ2-3; a weak D match, TRBD2 (6 bases). Germline V gene lookup returns CDR1 SGHRS and CDR2 YFSETQ. The CDR3 covers 14 residues. Trimming removed 5 bases at V and 2 bases at J, with 12 bases between. The CDR3 DNA follows: TGCGCCAGCAGGGGCGGGACCCACACAGATACGCAGTATTTT. Protein sequence: CASRGGTHTDTQYF.

The CDR3: CASSLARNYEQYF. The CDR3 DNA reads TGTGCCAGCAGCTTAGCGAGAAACTACGAGCAGTACTTC. This chain links TRBV7-8 with TRBJ2-7, with D uncertain. V lost 0 bases and J lost 3, with 6 bases in between. The CDR3 sequence is 13 residues long. The germline V gene has CDR1 SGHVS and CDR2 FQNEAQ.

The V call is TRBV7-9, the J call TRBJ2-4, with 10 bases aligning to TRBD2. The CDR3 has 17 residues. With V trimmed by 0 bases and J by 0 bases, 2 bases remained unmatched. Germline V gene data show CDR1 as SEHNR and CDR2 as FQNEAQ (reference sequence). The CDR3 here is CASSLALAGEAKNIQYF. In DNA form, the CDR3 reads TGTGCCAGCAGCTTAGCTCTAGCGGGGGAAGCCAAAAACATTCAGTACTTC.

The chain recombines TRBV28 with TRBJ1-2; maybe TRBD1 (5 bases). This CDR3 is 12 amino acids long. Germline V lookup: CDR1 MDHEN, CDR2 SYDVKM. V dropped 10 bases and J dropped 4 bases, with 13 bases sitting between them. The CDR3 reads CATNGGLYGYTF. The CDR3 nucleotides are TGTGCCACCAACGGGGGTCTCTATGGCTACACCTTC.

In regard to this clone: The sample carries other DNA sequences with the same CDR3. V and J are TRBV18 and TRBJ2-5, with 8 bases identical to TRBD2. The junction had 4 bases not matched to a gene; V was cut back by 2 bases and J by 2 bases. Per germline, CDR1 KGHSH and CDR2 LQKENI. This CDR3 contains 15 residues. The CDR3 DNA is TGTGCCAGCTCACCATATTCTAGCGGGCAAGAGACCCAGTACTTC. Residues: CASSPYSSGQETQYF.